These T cell receptor beta chains were read from a single sample in a study of CD8 T cells in ankylosing spondylitis. TCRdb ran MiXCR on the 5' RACE reads and lists one entry per CDR3 protein. This table has just over 350,000 distinct CDR3 sequences, 20% to 25% appearing once. Sequencing was carried out using blood, either unsorted or a sorted T cell fraction (not recorded which). The receptors originated from a male donor with ankylosing spondylitis or in good health (not recorded which). The CDR3 runs from the conserved cysteine through the conserved F or W. D genes are given only for firm matches. Some rows have no size entry. The others give once, few or many, or a class for an expanded clone.

>TRBV12-3/TRBV12-4|-|-|TRBJ2-1
CASSQGTANEQFF
TGTGCCAGCAGTCAAGGGACTGCGAATGAGCAGTTCTTC
>TRBV9|few|TRBD2|TRBJ2-7
CASSARLAGPYEQYF
TGTGCCAGCAGCGCAAGACTAGCGGGGCCCTACGAGCAGTACTTC
>TRBV12-3/TRBV12-4|-|TRBD1|TRBJ2-4
CASSPTGTKNIQYF
TGTGCCAGCAGCCCGACAGGGACCAAAAACATTCAGTACTTC
>TRBV20-1|-|TRBD2|TRBJ2-1
CSARDLAGPLNEQFF
TGCAGTGCTAGAGACCTAGCGGGTCCTCTCAATGAGCAGTTCTTC
>TRBV12-3/TRBV12-4|few|TRBD2|TRBJ2-5
CASSPERGEETQYF
TGTGCCAGCAGTCCAGAGCGGGGGGAAGAGACCCAGTACTTC
>TRBV5-1|few|TRBD2|TRBJ2-7
CASSWSSGPSYEQYF
TGCGCCAGCAGCTGGTCTAGCGGCCCATCCTACGAGCAGTACTTC
>TRBV4-1|-|-|TRBJ1-3
CASSQEGHTIYF
TGCGCCAGCAGCCAAGAGGGGCACACCATATATTTT
>TRBV14|-|-|TRBJ2-7
CASSQGSGPQVGEQYF
TGTGCCAGCAGCCAAGGTTCCGGCCCGCAGGTTGGGGAGCAGTACTTC
>TRBV12-3/TRBV12-4|many|-|TRBJ2-1
CASSFSALYNEQFF
TGTGCCAGCAGTTTCTCGGCGCTGTACAATGAGCAGTTCTTC
>TRBV27|few|-|TRBJ1-6
CATAVHFNSPLHF
TGTGCCACCGCGGTACACTTTAATTCACCCCTCCACTTT
>TRBV9|-|TRBD2|TRBJ2-1
CASSPGGLASNEQFF
TGTGCCAGCAGCCCAGGGGGACTAGCCAGCAATGAGCAGTTCTTC
>TRBV12-3/TRBV12-4|many|TRBD1|TRBJ2-7
CASSFDRGPYEQYF
TGTGCCAGCAGCTTTGACAGGGGCCCCTACGAGCAGTACTTC
>TRBV12-3/TRBV12-4|-|TRBD2|TRBJ2-1
CASSSYGGAFNEQFF
TGTGCCAGCAGTTCCTACGGGGGGGCCTTCAATGAGCAGTTCTTC
>TRBV5-1|-|TRBD1|TRBJ2-2
CASSTGTVYTNTGELFF
TGCGCCAGCAGCACCGGGACAGTATATACGAACACCGGGGAGCTGTTTTTT
>TRBV28|-|TRBD2|TRBJ2-7
CASSFPSGGPYEQYF
TGTGCCAGCAGTTTTCCTAGCGGAGGTCCCTACGAGCAGTACTTC
>TRBV4-1|-|TRBD1|TRBJ1-5
CASSLTGEGQPQHF
TGCGCCAGCAGCCTAACAGGGGAGGGTCAGCCCCAGCATTTT
>TRBV6-5|-|-|TRBJ1-4
CASSYSQASDEKLFF
TGTGCCAGCAGTTACTCGCAAGCTTCCGATGAAAAACTGTTTTTT
>TRBV2|-|-|TRBJ2-1
CASSELDEQFF
TGTGCCAGCAGTGAACTGGATGAGCAGTTCTTC
>TRBV2|once|-|TRBJ2-7
CASSENRGTGEQYF
TGTGCCAGCAGTGAAAATCGGGGGACGGGAGAGCAGTACTTC
>TRBV27|-|-|TRBJ2-7
CASRGTVPNEQYF
TGTGCCAGCAGAGGGACGGTACCAAACGAGCAGTACTTC
>TRBV3-1|-|TRBD1|TRBJ2-7
CASSTAEDREYYEQYF
TGTGCCAGCAGCACTGCGGAAGACAGGGAGTACTACGAGCAGTACTTC
>TRBV2|once|TRBD1|TRBJ2-3
CASWGIGTAHREDTQYF
TGTGCCAGCTGGGGGATAGGGACAGCCCACCGGGAAGATACGCAGTATTTT
>TRBV7-2|-|TRBD2|TRBJ2-5
CASSARGGREQETQYF
TGTGCCAGCAGCGCCCGCGGGGGGCGTGAACAAGAGACCCAGTACTTC
>TRBV5-6|-|-|TRBJ2-7
CASSWDFDEQYF
TGTGCCAGCAGCTGGGACTTCGACGAGCAGTACTTC
>TRBV11-2|few|TRBD2|TRBJ2-5
CASSSPLKRGNQETQYF
TGTGCCAGCAGCTCACCGTTGAAGCGGGGGAACCAAGAGACCCAGTACTTC
>TRBV28|few|-|TRBJ1-4
CASSLILQREKLFF
TGTGCCAGCAGTTTGATCTTACAGCGGGAAAAACTGTTTTTT
>TRBV7-9|-|TRBD1|TRBJ2-7
CASSRTRQGFYEQYF
TGTGCCAGCAGCCGAACACGACAGGGATTCTACGAGCAGTACTTC
>TRBV4-2|few|-|TRBJ2-5
CASSQFPGQTQYF
TGTGCCAGCAGCCAGTTTCCGGGTCAGACCCAGTACTTC
>TRBV7-9|-|-|TRBJ2-1
CAGSVGRGSYNEQFF
TGTGCCGGCAGCGTCGGGAGAGGGTCCTACAATGAGCAGTTCTTC
>TRBV11-2|few|-|TRBJ2-3
CASSLFPFGDTQYF
TGTGCCAGCAGCTTATTCCCCTTCGGAGATACGCAGTATTTT
>TRBV5-8|few|-|TRBJ2-1
CASSRIWGAYNEQFF
TGTGCCAGCAGCCGTATTTGGGGGGCCTACAATGAGCAGTTCTTC
>TRBV6-5|-|-|TRBJ2-1
CASSYSTNEQFF
TGTGCCAGCAGTTACTCGACCAATGAGCAGTTCTTC
>TRBV12-3/TRBV12-4|-|TRBD2|TRBJ2-5
CASSSGLRGTQYF
TGTGCCAGCAGTTCGGGACTAAGGGGGACCCAGTACTTC
>TRBV20-1|few|-|TRBJ2-7
CSARVFPKLSHPEEQYF
TGCAGTGCTAGAGTCTTCCCGAAGCTCAGCCACCCGGAGGAGCAGTACTTC
>TRBV27|-|TRBD2|TRBJ2-3
CASSLGLARSDTQYF
TGTGCCAGCAGTTTAGGACTAGCGCGATCAGATACGCAGTATTTT
>TRBV5-6|few|TRBD1|TRBJ2-2
CASSVFGTDTGELFF
TGTGCCAGCAGCGTGTTCGGGACAGACACCGGGGAGCTGTTTTTT
>TRBV29-1|-|TRBD1|TRBJ2-2
CSARDRYTGELFF
TGCAGCGCCCGGGACAGATACACCGGGGAGCTGTTTTTT
>TRBV11-1|few|TRBD2|TRBJ2-3
CASSFLAGPPGPSDTQYF
TGTGCCAGCAGCTTTCTAGCGGGACCTCCGGGTCCTTCGGATACGCAGTATTTT
>TRBV10-1|-|-|TRBJ2-2
CASSEGPSFTGELFF
TGCGCCAGCAGTGAGGGCCCCTCGTTCACCGGGGAGCTGTTTTTT
>TRBV6-1|-|-|TRBJ2-3
CASSEGWGTWDTQYF
TGTGCCAGCAGTGAAGGGTGGGGTACCTGGGATACGCAGTATTTT
>TRBV12-3/TRBV12-4|-|TRBD1|TRBJ2-1
CASSPGTADEQFF
TGTGCCAGCAGTCCGGGGACAGCCGATGAGCAGTTCTTC
>TRBV7-6|few|-|TRBJ2-7
CASSLGVIGADYEQYF
TGTGCCAGCAGCTTAGGGGTCATCGGGGCCGACTACGAGCAGTACTTC
>TRBV28|-|TRBD2|TRBJ2-3
CASSRGVGGTSTDTQYF
TGTGCCAGCAGTCGGGGTGTCGGGGGGACTAGCACAGATACGCAGTATTTT
>TRBV12-3/TRBV12-4|-|TRBD1|TRBJ2-5
CASSLAPGQGQETQYF
TGTGCCAGCAGTTTAGCCCCGGGACAGGGTCAAGAGACCCAGTACTTC
>TRBV12-3/TRBV12-4|-|-|TRBJ1-3
CASWGLSSGNTIYF
TGTGCCAGCTGGGGGCTCAGCTCTGGAAACACCATATATTTT
>TRBV2|-|-|TRBJ1-1
CAIATLGQNTEAFF
TGTGCCATCGCGACACTGGGACAAAACACTGAAGCTTTCTTT
>TRBV4-1|many|TRBD1|TRBJ1-2
CASSQEDRDNYGYTF
TGCGCCAGCAGCCAAGAAGACAGGGATAACTATGGCTACACCTTC
>TRBV28|few|-|TRBJ2-7
CASSPDDNPYEQYF
TGTGCCAGCAGTCCCGACGACAATCCCTACGAGCAGTACTTC
>TRBV4-1|-|TRBD1|TRBJ1-2
CASSQEGTGSNYGYTF
TGCGCCAGCAGCCAAGAAGGGACAGGATCTAACTATGGCTACACCTTC
>TRBV4-1|many|-|TRBJ2-3
CASSQEGRSTDTQYF
TGTGCCAGCAGCCAAGAGGGCCGGAGCACAGATACGCAGTATTTT
>TRBV15|-|-|TRBJ2-6
CATSRDLVWGQSGANVLTF
TGTGCCACCAGCAGAGATCTTGTATGGGGGCAGTCTGGGGCCAACGTCCTGACTTTC